These 5 T cell receptor beta chains originate from one sample sequenced in a study of human T cells and chemical hapten exposure. TCRdb passed the RACE reads through MiXCR, listing each CDR3 protein once. Among under 100,000 distinct CDR3 sequences listed, around 7.9% were seen once. Time point indicated: pre-sensitization, week 0. Treatment denoted: therapeutic diphenylcyclopropenone sensitization with weekly scalp DPC. The sequenced sample was whole blood, obtained in connection with sensitization to the hapten diphenylcyclopropenone (DPC). These receptors all stem from a man aged 35-49 years with alopecia areata. Some clones in this sample may be carry-over from other donors' samples.

The chain employs TRBV19 and TRBJ2-1; a possible D gene is TRBD2 (7 bases). There are 13 residues in the CDR3. V was shortened by 7 bases and J by 10 bases, with 17 bases between the two germline ends. The V gene's germline CDR1 is LNHDA and CDR2 SQIVND (reference sequence). The CDR3 region is CASMFGRGGEQFF. Here the CDR3 DNA reads TGTGCCAGTATGTTTGGTAGGGGGGGCGAGCAGTTCTTC.

At least ten counts were recorded for this clonotype. The chain is built from TRBV18 and TRBJ2-7, with TRBD2 matching over 13 bases. The CDR3 is 17 residues long. The germline V gene encodes CDR1 KGHSH and CDR2 LQKENI. Trimming at V came to 6 bases and at J to 4 bases, leaving 12 bases not matched to a gene. The CDR3 here is CASSSTGLAGSLYEQYV. The DNA for the CDR3 is TGTGCCAGCTCGTCGACGGGACTAGCGGGATCTCTATACGAGCAGTACGTC.

This clonotype was recorded many times. This rearrangement joins TRBV12-3 or TRBV12-4 to TRBJ2-3; D unresolved. There are 15 residues in the CDR3. The V end was cut by 4 bases, the J end by 0 bases, with 11 bases between. Here the CDR3 reads CASSWKSASTDTQYF. The CDR3 region has the DNA TGTGCCAGCAGTTGGAAAAGCGCCAGCACAGATACGCAGTATTTT.

The rearrangement uses TRBV14 and TRBJ1-5; tentative D call: TRBD1 (5 bases). Trimming stripped 1 base from V and 3 bases from J, with 13 bases between. Germline CDR1 reads SGHDN; CDR2 reads FVKESK. The CDR3 has 16 amino acids. Here the CDR3 reads CASSQVIQGNNQPQHF. The CDR3 region has the DNA TGTGCCAGCAGCCAAGTAATTCAGGGTAACAATCAGCCCCAGCATTTT.

The V gene is TRBV11-2, the J gene TRBJ1-1; D gene uncertain. Germline V CDR1 and CDR2: SGHAT, FQNNGV. The CDR3 is made up of 13 amino acids. Trimming shortened V by 4 bases and J by 5 bases, and 11 bases separated the two germline ends. CDR3 region: CASSSQGGTEAFF. Here the CDR3 DNA reads TGTGCCAGCAGCTCCCAAGGCGGAACTGAAGCTTTCTTT.